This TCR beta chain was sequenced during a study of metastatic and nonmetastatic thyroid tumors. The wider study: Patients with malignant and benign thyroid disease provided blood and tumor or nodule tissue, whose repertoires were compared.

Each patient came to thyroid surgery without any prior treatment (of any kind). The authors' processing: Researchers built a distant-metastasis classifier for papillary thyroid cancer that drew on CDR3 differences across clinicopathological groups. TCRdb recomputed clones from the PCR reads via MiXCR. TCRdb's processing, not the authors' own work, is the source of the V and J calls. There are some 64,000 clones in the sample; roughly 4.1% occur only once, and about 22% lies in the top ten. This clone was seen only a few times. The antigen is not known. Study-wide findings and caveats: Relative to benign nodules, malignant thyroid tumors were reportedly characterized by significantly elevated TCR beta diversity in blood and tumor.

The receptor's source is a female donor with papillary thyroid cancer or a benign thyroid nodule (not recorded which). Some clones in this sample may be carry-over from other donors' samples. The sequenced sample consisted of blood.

The CDR3 nucleotides are TGTGCCAGCAGTGCGGGGGCGCTTGAGCAGTACTTC. Translation: CASSAGALEQYF. The V call is TRBV6-1, the J call TRBJ2-7; D tentatively fits TRBD1 or TRBD2 (6 bases each). Germline values: CDR1 MNHNS, CDR2 SASEGT. This CDR3 has 12 residues. Trimming took 4 bases from V and 7 from J, leaving 11 bases between them.